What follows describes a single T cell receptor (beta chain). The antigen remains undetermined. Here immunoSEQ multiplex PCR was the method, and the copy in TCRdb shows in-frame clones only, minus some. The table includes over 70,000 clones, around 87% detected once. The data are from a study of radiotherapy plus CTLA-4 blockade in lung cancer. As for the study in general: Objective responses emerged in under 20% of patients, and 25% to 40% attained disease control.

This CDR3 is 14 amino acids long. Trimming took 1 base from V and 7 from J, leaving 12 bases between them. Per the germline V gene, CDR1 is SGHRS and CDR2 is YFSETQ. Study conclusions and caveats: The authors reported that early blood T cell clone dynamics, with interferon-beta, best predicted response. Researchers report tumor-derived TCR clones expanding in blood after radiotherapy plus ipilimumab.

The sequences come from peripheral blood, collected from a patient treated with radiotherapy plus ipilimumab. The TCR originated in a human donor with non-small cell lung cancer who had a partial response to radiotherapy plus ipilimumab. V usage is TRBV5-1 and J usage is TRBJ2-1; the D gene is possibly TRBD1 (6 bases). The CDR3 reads CASSLSTGRNEQFF. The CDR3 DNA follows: TGCGCCAGCAGCTTGTCAACAGGGCGGAATGAGCAGTTCTTC. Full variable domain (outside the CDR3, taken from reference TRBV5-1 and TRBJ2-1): KAGVTQTPRYLIKTRGQQVTLSCSPISGHRSVSWYQQTPGQGLQFLFEYFSETQRNKGNFPGRFSGRQFSNSRSEMNVSTLELGDSALYLCASSLSTGRNEQFFGPGTRLTVL.